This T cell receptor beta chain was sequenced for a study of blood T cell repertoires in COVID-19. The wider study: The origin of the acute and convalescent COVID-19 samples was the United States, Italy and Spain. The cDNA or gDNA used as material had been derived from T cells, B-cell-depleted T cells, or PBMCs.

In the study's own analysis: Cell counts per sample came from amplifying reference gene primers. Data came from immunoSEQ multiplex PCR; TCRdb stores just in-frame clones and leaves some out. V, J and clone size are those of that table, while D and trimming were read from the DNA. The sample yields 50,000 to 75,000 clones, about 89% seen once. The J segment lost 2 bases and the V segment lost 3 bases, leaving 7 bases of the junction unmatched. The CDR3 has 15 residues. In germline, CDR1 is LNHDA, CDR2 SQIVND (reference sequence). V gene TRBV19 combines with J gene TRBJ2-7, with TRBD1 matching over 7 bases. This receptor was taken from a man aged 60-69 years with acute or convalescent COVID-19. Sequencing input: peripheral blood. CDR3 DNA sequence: TGTGCCAGTAGTATCACAGGGGTTAACCCCTACGAGCAGTACTTC. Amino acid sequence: CASSITGVNPYEQYF. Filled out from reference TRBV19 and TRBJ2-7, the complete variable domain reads DGGITQSPKYLFRKEGQNVTLSCEQNLNHDAMYWYRQDPGQGLRLIYYSQIVNDFQKGDIAEGYSVSREKKESFPLTVTSAQKNPTAFYLCASSITGVNPYEQYFGPGTRLTVT.